This T cell receptor beta chain was recovered during a study of T cells in Graves' hyperthyroidism and ophthalmopathy. RNA transcripts provided the source from which TCR beta CDR3 regions were amplified. When the TCR CDR3 underwent first-round RT-PCR, the HTBI primer set was used. TCRdb recomputed calls from the multiplex PCR reads with MiXCR, one row per CDR3 protein. The sample lists 490,000 or so distinct CDR3 sequences, around a fifth occurring once. This clonotype was observed a handful of times. Its antigen is not identified. Ophthalmopathy in the patients scored at least 3 on Clinical Activity Score and at least 4 on NOSPECS grade, lasting under 3 months. Diagnosis relied on clinical symptoms, serum thyroxine and TRAb, thyroid ultrasound and orbital computed tomography. Study-wide results and caveats: A model of 13 V-J pairs discriminated ophthalmopathy from stable hyperthyroidism.

The sample was blood. The clonotype originates from a woman aged 70-85 years with Graves' ophthalmopathy.

The CDR3 loop is CASSESVGLGTDTQYF. As DNA, the CDR3 is TGCGCCAGCAGTGAGTCTGTGGGACTAGGCACAGATACGCAGTATTTT. The chain has TRBV10-1 and TRBJ2-3; TRBD2 aligns across 8 bases. V dropped 0 bases and J dropped 1; count of bases not matched to a gene: 3. The CDR3 has 16 residues. Germline CDR1 and CDR2: WNHNN and SYGVQD (reference sequence).